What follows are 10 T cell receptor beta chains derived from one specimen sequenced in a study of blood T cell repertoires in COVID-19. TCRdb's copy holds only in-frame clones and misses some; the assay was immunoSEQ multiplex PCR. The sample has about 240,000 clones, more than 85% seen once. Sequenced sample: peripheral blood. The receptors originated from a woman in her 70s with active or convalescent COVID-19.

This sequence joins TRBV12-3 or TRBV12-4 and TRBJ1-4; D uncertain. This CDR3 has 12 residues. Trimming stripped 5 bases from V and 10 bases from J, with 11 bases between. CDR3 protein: CASSIPRGKLFF. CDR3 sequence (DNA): TGTGCCAGCAGTATTCCGCGCGGAAAACTGTTTTTT.

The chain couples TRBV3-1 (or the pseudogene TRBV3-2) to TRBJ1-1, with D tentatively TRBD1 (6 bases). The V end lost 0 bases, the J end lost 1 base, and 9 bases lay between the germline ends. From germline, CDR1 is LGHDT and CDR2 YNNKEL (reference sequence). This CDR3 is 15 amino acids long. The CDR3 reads CASSQEGRGNTEAFF. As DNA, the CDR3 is TGTGCCAGCAGCCAAGAGGGCAGGGGGAACACTGAAGCTTTCTTT.

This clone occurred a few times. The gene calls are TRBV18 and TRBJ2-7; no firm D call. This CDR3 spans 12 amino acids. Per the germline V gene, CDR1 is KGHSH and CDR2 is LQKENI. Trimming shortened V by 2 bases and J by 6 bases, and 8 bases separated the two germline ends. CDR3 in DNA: TGTGCCAGCTCACCAACCCGCGGCGAGCAGTACTTC. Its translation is CASSPTRGEQYF. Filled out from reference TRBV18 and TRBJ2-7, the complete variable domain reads NAGVMQNPRHLVRRRGQEARLRCSPMKGHSHVYWYRQLPEEGLKFMVYLQKENIIDESGMPKERFSAEFPKEGPSILRIQQVVRGDSAAYFCASSPTRGEQYFGPGTRLTVT.

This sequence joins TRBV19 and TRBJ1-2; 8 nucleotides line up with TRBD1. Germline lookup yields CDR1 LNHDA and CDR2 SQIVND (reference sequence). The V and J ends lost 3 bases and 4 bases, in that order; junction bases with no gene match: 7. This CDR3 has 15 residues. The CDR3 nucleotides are TGTGCCAGTAGTATCGCCGGGACAGGAGTCTATGGCTACACCTTC. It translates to CASSIAGTGVYGYTF.

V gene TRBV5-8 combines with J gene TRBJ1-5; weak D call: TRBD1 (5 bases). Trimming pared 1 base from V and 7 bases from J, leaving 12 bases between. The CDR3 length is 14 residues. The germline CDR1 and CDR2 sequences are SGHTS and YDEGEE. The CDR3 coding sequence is TGTGCCAGCAGCTTGTTAGGGACTGGACAGCCCCAGCATTTT. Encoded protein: CASSLLGTGQPQHF.

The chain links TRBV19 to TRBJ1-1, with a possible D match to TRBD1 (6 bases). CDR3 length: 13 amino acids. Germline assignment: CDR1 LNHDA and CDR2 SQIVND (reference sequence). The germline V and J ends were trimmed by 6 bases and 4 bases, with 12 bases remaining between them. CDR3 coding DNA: TGTGCCAGTAGCACAGGGATGAGCACTGAAGCTTTCTTT. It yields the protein CASSTGMSTEAFF.

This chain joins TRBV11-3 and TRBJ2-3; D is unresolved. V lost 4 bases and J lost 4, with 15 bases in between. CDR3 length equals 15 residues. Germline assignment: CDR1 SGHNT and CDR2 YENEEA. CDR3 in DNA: TGTGCCAGCAGCTCTTATGCCAGCGCGCCAGATACGCAGTATTTT. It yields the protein CASSSYASAPDTQYF. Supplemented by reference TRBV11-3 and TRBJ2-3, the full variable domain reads EAGVVQSPRYKIIEKKQPVAFWCNPISGHNTLYWYLQNLGQGPELLIRYENEEAVDDSQLPKDRFSAERLKGVDSTLKIQPAELGDSAVYLCASSSYASAPDTQYFGPGTRLTVL.

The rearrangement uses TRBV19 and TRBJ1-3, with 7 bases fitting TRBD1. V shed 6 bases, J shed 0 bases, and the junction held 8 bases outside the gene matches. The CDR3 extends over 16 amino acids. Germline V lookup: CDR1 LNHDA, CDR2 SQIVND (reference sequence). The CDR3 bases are TGTGCCAGTAGGCGTGAGAGGGGGCGCTCTGGAAACACCATATATTTT. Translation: CASRRERGRSGNTIYF.

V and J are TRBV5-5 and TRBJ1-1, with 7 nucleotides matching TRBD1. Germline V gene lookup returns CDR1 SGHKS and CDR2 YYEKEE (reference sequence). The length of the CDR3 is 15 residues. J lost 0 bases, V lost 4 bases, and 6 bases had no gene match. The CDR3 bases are TGTGCCAGCAGCAGGGACAGTCCCTTGAACACTGAAGCTTTCTTT. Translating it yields CASSRDSPLNTEAFF.

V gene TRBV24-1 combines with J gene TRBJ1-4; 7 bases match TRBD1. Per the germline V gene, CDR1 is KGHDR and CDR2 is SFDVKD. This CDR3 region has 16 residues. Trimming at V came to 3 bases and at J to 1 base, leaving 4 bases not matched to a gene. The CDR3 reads CATSDRTGETNEKLFF. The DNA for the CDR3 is TGTGCCACCAGTGATCGTACAGGGGAAACTAATGAAAAACTGTTTTTT.